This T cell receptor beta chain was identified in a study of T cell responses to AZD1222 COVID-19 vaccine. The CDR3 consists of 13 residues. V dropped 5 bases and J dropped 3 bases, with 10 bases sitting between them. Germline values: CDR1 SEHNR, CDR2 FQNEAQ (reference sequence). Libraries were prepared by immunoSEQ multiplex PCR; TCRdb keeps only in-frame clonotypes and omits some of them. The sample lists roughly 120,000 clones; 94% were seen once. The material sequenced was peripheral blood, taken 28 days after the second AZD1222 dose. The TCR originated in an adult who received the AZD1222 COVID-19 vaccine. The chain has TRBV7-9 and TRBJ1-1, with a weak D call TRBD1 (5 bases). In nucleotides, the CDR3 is TGTGCCAGCAGCCCAGGGCCGGACACTGAAGCTTTCTTT. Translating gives CASSPGPDTEAFF. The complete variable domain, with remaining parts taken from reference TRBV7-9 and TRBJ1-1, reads DTGVSQNPRHKITKRGQNVTFRCDPISEHNRLYWYRQTLGQGPEFLTYFQNEAQLEKSRLLSDRFSAERPKGSFSTLEIQRTEQGDSAMYLCASSPGPDTEAFFGQGTRLTVV.